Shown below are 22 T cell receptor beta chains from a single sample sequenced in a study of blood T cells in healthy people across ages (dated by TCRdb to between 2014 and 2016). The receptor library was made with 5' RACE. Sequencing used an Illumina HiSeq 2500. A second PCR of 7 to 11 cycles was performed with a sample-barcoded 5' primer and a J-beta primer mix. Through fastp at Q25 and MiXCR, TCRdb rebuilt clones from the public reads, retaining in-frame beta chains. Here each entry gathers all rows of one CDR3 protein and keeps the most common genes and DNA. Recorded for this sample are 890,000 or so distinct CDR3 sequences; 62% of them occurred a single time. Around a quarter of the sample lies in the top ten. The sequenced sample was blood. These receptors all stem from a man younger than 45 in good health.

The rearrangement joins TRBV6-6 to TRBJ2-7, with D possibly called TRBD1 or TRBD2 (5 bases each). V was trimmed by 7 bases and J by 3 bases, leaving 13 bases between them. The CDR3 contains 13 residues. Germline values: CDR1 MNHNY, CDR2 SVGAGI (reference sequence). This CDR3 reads CASTLGESYEQYF. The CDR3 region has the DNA TGTGCCAGCACCTTGGGGGAGAGCTACGAGCAGTACTTC.

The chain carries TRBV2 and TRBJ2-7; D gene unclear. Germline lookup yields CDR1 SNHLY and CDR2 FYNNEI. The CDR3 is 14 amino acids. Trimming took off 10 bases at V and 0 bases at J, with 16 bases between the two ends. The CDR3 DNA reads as TGTGCCACGGGTGGCGCAGGAAGCTCCTACGAGCAGTACTTC. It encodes CATGGAGSSYEQYF.

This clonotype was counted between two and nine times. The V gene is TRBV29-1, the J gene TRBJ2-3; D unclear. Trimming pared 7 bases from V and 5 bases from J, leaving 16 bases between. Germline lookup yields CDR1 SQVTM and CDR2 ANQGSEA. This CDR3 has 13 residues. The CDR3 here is CSAMDPPGDTQYF. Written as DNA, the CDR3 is TGCAGCGCCATGGACCCCCCGGGAGATACGCAGTATTTT.

CDR3 sequence (DNA): TGCGCCAGCAGCCGAATCCCGGGACAGGGCCTTCACCAGCCCCAGCATTTT. This sequence encodes CASSRIPGQGLHQPQHF. This rearrangement joins TRBV4-1 to TRBJ1-5; 9 bases line up with TRBD1. The CDR3 spans 17 residues. Germline-derived CDR1 and CDR2 are MGHRA and YSYEKL. V lost 4 bases, J lost 7 bases, and 14 bases stayed unmatched.

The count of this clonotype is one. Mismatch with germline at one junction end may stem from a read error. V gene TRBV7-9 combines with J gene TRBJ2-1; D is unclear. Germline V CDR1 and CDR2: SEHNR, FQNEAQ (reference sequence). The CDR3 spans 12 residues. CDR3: CAGSFRYNEQFF. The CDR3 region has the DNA TGTGCCGGCAGCTTTCGATACAATGAGCAGTTCTTC.

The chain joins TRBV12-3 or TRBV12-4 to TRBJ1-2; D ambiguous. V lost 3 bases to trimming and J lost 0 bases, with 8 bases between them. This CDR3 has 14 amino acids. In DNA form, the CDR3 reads TGTGCCAGCAGTTTTGGCAGAGCTAACTATGGCTACACCTTC. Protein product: CASSFGRANYGYTF.

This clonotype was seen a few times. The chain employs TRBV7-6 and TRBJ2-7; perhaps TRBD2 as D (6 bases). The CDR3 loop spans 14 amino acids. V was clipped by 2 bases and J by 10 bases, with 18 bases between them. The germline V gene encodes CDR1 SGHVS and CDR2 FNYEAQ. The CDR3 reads CASSLTGLGGAQYF. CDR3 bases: TGTGCCAGCAGCTTAACGGGCCTCGGAGGGGCCCAGTACTTC.

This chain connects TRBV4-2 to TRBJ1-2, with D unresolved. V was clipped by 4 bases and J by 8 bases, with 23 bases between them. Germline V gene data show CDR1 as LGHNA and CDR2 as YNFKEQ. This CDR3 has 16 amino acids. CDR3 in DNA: TGTGCCAGCAGCCCAGTCAGCTCCCAAGAGGATGGAGGCTACACCTTC. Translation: CASSPVSSQEDGGYTF.

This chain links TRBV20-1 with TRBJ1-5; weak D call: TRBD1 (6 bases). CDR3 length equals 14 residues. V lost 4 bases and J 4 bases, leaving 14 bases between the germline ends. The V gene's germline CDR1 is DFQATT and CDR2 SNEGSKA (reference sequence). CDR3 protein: CSANRGGNNQPQHF. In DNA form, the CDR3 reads TGCAGTGCTAACCGAGGGGGTAATAATCAGCCCCAGCATTTT.

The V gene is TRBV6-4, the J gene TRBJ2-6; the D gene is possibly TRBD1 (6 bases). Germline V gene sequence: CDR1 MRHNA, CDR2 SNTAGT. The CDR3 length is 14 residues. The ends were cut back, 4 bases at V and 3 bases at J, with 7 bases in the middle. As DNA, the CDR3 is TGTGCCAGCAGTGCACAGGGTGGGGCCAACGTCCTGACTTTC. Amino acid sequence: CASSAQGGANVLTF.

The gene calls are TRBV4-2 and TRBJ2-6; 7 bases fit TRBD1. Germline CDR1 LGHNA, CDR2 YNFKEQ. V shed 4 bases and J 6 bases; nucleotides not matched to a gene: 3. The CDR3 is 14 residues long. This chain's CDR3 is CASSPGTEANVLTF. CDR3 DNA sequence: TGTGCCAGCAGCCCCGGGACAGAGGCCAACGTCCTGACTTTC.

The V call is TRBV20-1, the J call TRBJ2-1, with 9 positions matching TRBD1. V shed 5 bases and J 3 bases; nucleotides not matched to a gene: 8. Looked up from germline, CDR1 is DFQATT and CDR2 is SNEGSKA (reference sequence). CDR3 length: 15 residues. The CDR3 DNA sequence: TGCAGTGCTCCCTCACAGGGGGCGGACTACAATGAGCAGTTCTTC. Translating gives CSAPSQGADYNEQFF.

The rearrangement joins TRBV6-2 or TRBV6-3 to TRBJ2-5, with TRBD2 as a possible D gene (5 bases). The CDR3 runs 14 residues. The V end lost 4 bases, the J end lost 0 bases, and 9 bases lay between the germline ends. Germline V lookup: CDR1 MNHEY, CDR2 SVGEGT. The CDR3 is CASSSRRYQETQYF. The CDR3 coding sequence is TGTGCCAGCAGTTCCCGGAGGTACCAAGAGACCCAGTACTTC.

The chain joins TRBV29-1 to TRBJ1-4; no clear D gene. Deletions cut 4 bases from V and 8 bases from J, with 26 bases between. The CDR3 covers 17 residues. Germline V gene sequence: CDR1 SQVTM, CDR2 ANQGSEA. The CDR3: CSVGQQSGQVRREKLFF. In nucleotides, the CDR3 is TGCAGCGTTGGGCAACAGTCCGGGCAGGTTCGTCGGGAAAAACTGTTTTTT. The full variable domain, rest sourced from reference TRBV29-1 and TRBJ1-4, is SAVISQKPSRDICQRGTSLTIQCQVDSQVTMMFWYRQQPGQSLTLIATANQGSEATYESGFVIDKFPISRPNLTFSTLTVSNMSPEDSSIYLCSVGQQSGQVRREKLFFGSGTQLSVL.

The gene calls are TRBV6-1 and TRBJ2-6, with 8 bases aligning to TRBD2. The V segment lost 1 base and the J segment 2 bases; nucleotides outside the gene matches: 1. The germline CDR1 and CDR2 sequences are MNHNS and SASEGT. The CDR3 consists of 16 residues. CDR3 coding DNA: TGTGCCAGCAGTGAAGGGCGGGGGGCTGGGGCCAACGTCCTGACTTTC. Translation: CASSEGRGAGANVLTF.

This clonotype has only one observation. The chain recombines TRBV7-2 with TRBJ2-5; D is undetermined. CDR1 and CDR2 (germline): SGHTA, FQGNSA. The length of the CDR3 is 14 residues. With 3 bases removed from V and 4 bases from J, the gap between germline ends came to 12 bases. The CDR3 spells CASSFPGSPETQYF. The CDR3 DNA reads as TGTGCCAGCAGCTTCCCGGGTAGCCCAGAGACCCAGTACTTC.

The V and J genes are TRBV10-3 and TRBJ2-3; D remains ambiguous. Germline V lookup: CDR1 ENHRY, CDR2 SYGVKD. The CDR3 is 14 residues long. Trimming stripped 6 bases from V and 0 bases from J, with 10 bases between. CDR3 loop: CAISLTTSTDTQYF. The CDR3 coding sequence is TGTGCCATCAGCTTGACAACTAGCACAGATACGCAGTATTTT.

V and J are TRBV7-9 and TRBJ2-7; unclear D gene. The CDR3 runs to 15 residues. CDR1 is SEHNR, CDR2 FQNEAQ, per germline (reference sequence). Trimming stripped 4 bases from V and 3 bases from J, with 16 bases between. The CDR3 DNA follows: TGTGCCAGCAGCTCCTTTGCAGGTGGCAACTACGAGCAGTACTTC. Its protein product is CASSSFAGGNYEQYF.

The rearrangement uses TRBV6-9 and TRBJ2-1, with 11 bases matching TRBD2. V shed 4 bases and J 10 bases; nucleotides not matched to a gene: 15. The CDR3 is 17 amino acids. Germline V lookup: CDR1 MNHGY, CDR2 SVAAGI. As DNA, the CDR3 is TGTGCCAGCAGTTGGCCGACTAGCGGGACACGTTCCTACGAGCAGTTCTTC. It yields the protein CASSWPTSGTRSYEQFF.

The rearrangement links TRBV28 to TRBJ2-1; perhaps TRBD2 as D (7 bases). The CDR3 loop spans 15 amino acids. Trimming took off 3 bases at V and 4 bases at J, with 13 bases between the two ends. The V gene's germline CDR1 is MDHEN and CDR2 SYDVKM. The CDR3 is CASSFGGGQYNEQFF. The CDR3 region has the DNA TGTGCCAGCAGTTTTGGGGGGGGCCAATACAATGAGCAGTTCTTC.

The CDR3 bases are TGCAGTGCTAGAGAGGGGTCGTCAGAGACCCAGTACTTC. Translated: CSAREGSSETQYF. The chain links TRBV20-1 to TRBJ2-5; D is ambiguous. The CDR3 spans 13 residues. The germline V gene has CDR1 DFQATT and CDR2 SNEGSKA (reference sequence). Trimming cost V 0 bases and J 4 bases, with 9 bases left between them.

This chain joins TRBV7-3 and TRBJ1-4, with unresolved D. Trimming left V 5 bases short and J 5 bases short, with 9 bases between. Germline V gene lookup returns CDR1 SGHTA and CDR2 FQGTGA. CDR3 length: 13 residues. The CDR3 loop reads CASSPGPNEKLFF. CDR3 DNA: TGTGCCAGCAGCCCCGGGCCCAATGAAAAACTGTTTTTT.